This T cell receptor (beta chain) was retrieved from a study of CXCR3-negative and CXCR3-positive naive CD8 T cells (dated by TCRdb to about 2019). About the full investigation: About 135 million TRB reads were obtained in total, roughly 1.5 +/- 0.3 million reads per library. Data from roughly eleven donors, pooled across two independent experiments, went into the diversity and physicochemical repertoire analyses. The TRBV-TRBJ cluster analysis covered naive subsets from 5 donors and memory cells from 3 donors.

The germline V gene gives CDR1 as SGDLS and CDR2 as YYNGEE. There are 15 amino acids in the CDR3, from cysteine to phenylalanine inclusive. This entry has no DNA. For sequencing, a NextSeq 550 was employed. The Human TCR Profiling Kit (MiLaboratory) was used to prepare UMI-labeled 5' RACE TRB cDNA libraries. cDNA synthesis used the entire amount of extracted RNA, and PCR amplification then used the entire amount of cDNA produced. Libraries were prepared in parallel using an identical number of PCR cycles. The authors' pipeline ran thus. About 50,000 +/- 10,000 unique UMI-labeled TRB cDNA molecules per library were extracted with MIGEC and MiXCR, with at least two reads per UMI required. An average of about 40,000 +/- 10,000 functional in-frame TRB CDR3 nucleotide clonotypes without stop codons was found per library. After each sample was downsampled to 5000 UMI-labeled TRB molecules, VDJtools was used to calculate diversity metrics such as normalized Shannon-Wiener and Chao1. VDJtools was used to calculate clonotype-size-weighted physicochemical properties of the central five CDR3 residues, namely interaction energy, strength, volume and Kidera factor 4. Each entry corresponds to one CDR3 protein sequence from reads that TCRdb reprocessed, and DNA is not given. TCRdb assigned the V and J calls; the authors' analysis was not used. The sample's table lists a count of 120,000 to 150,000 distinct CDR3 sequences. The top ten clonotypes cover roughly 0.27% of the sample.

About this clonotype itself: It has no known antigen specificity.

For each CD8+ T cell subset, flow sorting was done in triplicate, and 250,000 to 300,000 cells per subset went directly into RLT lysis buffer. To keep memory contaminants out, a stringent definition of naive CD8+ T cells was applied: CD45RO-CCR7+CD27+CD95-. Peripheral blood mononuclear cells were isolated from buffy coats by standard density gradient centrifugation. A FACSAria III was used to flow-sort naive CD8+ T cells into CXCR3-negative and CXCR3-positive populations. Total RNA was extracted from sorted cells using an RNeasy Mini Kit. What the research found in general, with its limitations: Both naive subsets had comparably high repertoire diversity, while memory CD8+ T cells had much lower repertoire diversity. Because CXCR3 expression was partially decreased after cryopreservation, freshly isolated PBMCs were used for most assays. Because surface CD5, which has been linked to self-reactivity in mice, was comparable between naive subsets, TCR interaction strength was also inferred from TRB CDR3 physicochemical properties. TRB CDR3s from CXCR3-positive naive cells showed higher hydrophobicity (lower Kidera factor 4), lower energy, and higher strength and volume indices than CXCR3-negative naive cells. Similar TRBV-TRBJ usage was shown by naive CXCR3-negative and CXCR3-positive cells from the same donor, whereas distinct patterns were shown by memory cells.

What was sequenced was naive CXCR3+ CD8+ T cells from blood. The cell subset or site label corresponds to: CD45RO-CCR7+CD27+CD95- naive CD8+ T cells expressing CXCR3 (TNR3+). The chain employs TRBV9 and TRBJ2-1; TCRdb names TRBD2, which stays unverified in the absence of DNA. The clonotype was recovered from a human donor in good health. Some clones in this sample may be carry-over from other donors' samples. The CDR3 region reads CASSVASGSRNEQFF.